This entry features one T cell receptor (beta chain) sequence. There is no known antigen for this receptor. Base qualities were left out, and no much larger clone turns up one base away. The cohort was made up of roughly 670 healthy bone marrow donors. At the time of sampling, all cohort members were nominally healthy, though unrecorded immune exposures were likely present. The donor was CMV seropositive and was included in the group of 289 seropositive cohort members. A peripheral blood sample was provided by each donor, and peripheral blood mononuclear cells were used for TCR beta sequencing. Genomic DNA was extracted from the blood cell samples with the Qiagen DNeasy Blood Extraction Kit. This sample is drawn from a study of cytomegalovirus exposure and HLA in healthy donors listed by TCRdb under 2017. With regard to the full study: In an earlier analysis of fewer than 750 of the donors, 250 to 350 Gb of sequence data and approximately 120 million unique TCR beta sequences from 150 million to 200 million T cells were reported. A later genetic analysis took genome-wide SNP genotypes for about three fifths of the roughly 670 donors and used that subset as a discovery cohort. The number of donors typed differed by locus, with roughly 620-640 for A, B, C, DRB1 and DQB1, more than 500 for DQA1, about 610 for DPA1, and 472 for DPB1. Of the roughly 400 genotyped donors, over 65% fell in the genetic ancestry cluster associated with self-reported Caucasian donors. Rather than drawing on any new phenotypic data, the later analysis identified candidate immune exposures from TCR beta sequences and the way those sequences occurred across donors. In an earlier analysis of about 590 of the donors, high-throughput TCR beta sequencing was used to judge whether each TCR beta V gene segment behaved as functional or pseudogenic. The study combined high-throughput TCR immunosequencing, statistical association of individual TCRs with disease status, and machine learning to predict cytomegalovirus infection status. HLA typing included class I and class II loci at four-digit resolution. Every repertoire in the discovery cohort had been generated on one and the same sequencing platform. A later analysis re-examined previously published TCR beta repertoires from 610 or so donors and added high-resolution HLA genotyping to investigate patterns of TCR occurrence. Because of strong linkage in the cohort, five DR-DQ haplotypes were treated as single units for association and clustering. The aim of the study was to test whether cataloging public T cell receptors could identify signatures of past pathogen exposure. An early release covering roughly 600 HLA-typed donors comprised about 300 gigabases of sequencing data and 65 million to 100 million unique TCR sequences. Donor age, sex, ethnicity and CMV serostatus were collected together with the repertoire data. A separate validation cohort of about 110 different subjects was used in addition to the roughly 620-subject first cohort. The study used immunosequencing to profile the T cell repertoires of several hundred subjects and linked those repertoires to cytomegalovirus serostatus. Across 300 to 500 genotyped donors of the cohort, an average of about 240,000 unique TCR beta nucleotide sequences per donor were sequenced, and approximately 19% of those sequences were non-productive.

Results the study describes overall, beyond this receptor: In a later analysis, most CMV-associated TCR beta chains were found to appear HLA-restricted, with HLA associations seemingly driven largely by CMV exposure. While some public TCRs were present in many individuals, most TCR sequences turned up only very rarely across donors. Strong co-occurrence of HLA alleles, especially DR and DQ, made assigning TCR associations to individual alleles difficult. The only immune exposure information available for the cohort was CMV serostatus. Compared with equally common non-associated chains, HLA-associated TCR beta chains in a later analysis were more clonally expanded and had lower generation probabilities. According to a later analysis, TCR association rates differed among HLA loci, with DRB1 alleles showing the most associated TCRs and HLA-C alleles showing the fewest. Because counts were too low, fewer than 20 rarely observed V segments, including chromosome 9 orphons, were excluded from the earlier analysis of around 590 of the donors. A further reported finding was that TCR beta sequences accurately predicted the HLA-A and HLA-B alleles for most subjects in the first cohort. A few of the identified cytomegalovirus-associated TCR beta chains were confirmed in vitro to be specific for cytomegalovirus antigens. The presence/absence analyses assumed that sequencing depth was roughly uniform across donors, and that assumption may not be true. According to a later analysis, parvovirus B19, influenza, CMV and Epstein-Barr virus appeared linked to several top co-occurrence clusters. In a later genetic analysis, a missense DCLRE1C variant was associated with V-gene and J-gene trimming of TCR beta chains, and the association was replicated in an independent cohort. Only TCR beta chains were sequenced in this cohort, and the absence of alpha or paired-chain data limited detectable features. A later analysis associated about 17,000 TCR beta sequences with specific HLA alleles at a false discovery rate of 0.05. According to a later genetic analysis, donors in an Asian-associated ancestry cluster had fewer N-insertions in productive TCRs than the approximately 610-donor mean. The study listed 164 TCR beta chains as associated with cytomegalovirus. HLA typing was unavailable for some donors at each locus, so association tests used only the typed subset. The sequencing pipeline was judged likely to have produced a cluster of highly shared sequence variants as a technical artifact. Cytomegalovirus status was reported to be diagnosed by the classifier with high specificity and sensitivity in both the original and validation cohorts. The authors suggested that the approach could potentially be extended to other disease states and immunological phenotypes. Linkage disequilibrium might explain the correlated functional status among segregating V segments, but an unknown experimental factor could not be ruled out. In an earlier analysis of 500 to 650 of the donors, most TCR beta V segments appeared in productive rearrangements about 87% or about 30% of the time, broadly matching IMGT annotations.

Receptor libraries were prepared by the immunoSEQ multiplex PCR assay. For the multiplex PCR, a mixture combining 60 forward primers for TCR Vbeta segments and 13 reverse primers for TCR Jbeta segments was used. Amplification of the CDR3 region of rearranged TCR beta genes was performed with a multiplex PCR assay on genomic DNA. Amplified TCR beta libraries were sequenced as 87-base-pair reads on the Illumina HiSeq System. On the authors' methods: In a later analysis, approximately 74 million unique TCR beta chains were counted across the 500 to 850 repertoires, and roughly 11 million of these chains were shared by at least two donors. Raw reads were error-corrected and collapsed into unique sequences by a nearest-neighbor algorithm in which closely related sequences were merged to remove PCR and sequencing errors. Alignment of CDR3 sequences to IMGT reference sequences was used to assign V, D and J gene segments. For a sequence to be retained, a match of at least six nucleotides was required to both a V gene segment and a J gene segment. A rearrangement was called productive if the CDR3 had no stop codons and remained in frame with V and J, and every other rearrangement was called non-productive. CDR3 was defined by IMGT convention, running from the second conserved V-encoded cysteine to the conserved J-encoded phenylalanine. The earlier analysis of some 540 of the donors excluded any sequence lacking an unambiguous match to a single V gene segment. An earlier analysis of 587 of the donors classified V segments as functional when productive rearrangements were above 56.7% and as segregating when the standard deviation between donors was above 5%. A statistical classification framework was built to diagnose cytomegalovirus status from the catalog of TCR beta chain sequences. In a later analysis, TCR nucleotide sequences were compared against IMGT/GENE-DB human TR gene sequences so that V and J genes could be assigned. The TCRdist pipeline was used in a later analysis to assign CDR3 sequences and most-parsimonious VDJ recombination scenarios. In a later analysis, every TCR beta chain was defined by the combination of its CDR3 amino acid sequence and its V-gene family, and reads without a unique V-gene family were dropped. As a way to deal with suspected cross-contamination and a sequencing artifact, a later analysis dropped 640 or so nucleotide sequences that were highly shared and had low generation probability. In a later analysis, a clonal expansion index for each public chain was calculated from normalized within-repertoire ranks of inferred template counts. Generation probabilities in a later analysis came from a VDJ recombination model fitted to out-of-frame rearrangements, and those results were checked against IGoR. In a later analysis, hypergeometric tests were used to score TCR-TCR, TCR-HLA and TCR-CMV co-occurrence, with a repertoire-size bias correction applied to TCR pairs. False discovery rates were estimated in a later analysis by permuting HLA or CMV assignments 20 times. In a later analysis, co-occurring TCRs were grouped using DBSCAN, and TCRdist sequence similarity was added for clustering within HLA-allele-positive subsets. Co-occurrence clustering excluded repertoires with fewer than 30,000 or more than 120,000 public chains, plus five with anomalous nucleotide sharing. Imported from immuneACCESS, the table was reduced by TCRdb to in-frame sequences with V and J called. These copies leave out some clones; in studies compared against another copy, an unresolved V gene accounts for under half, and the cause of the remainder is not known. V and J calls and clone size come straight from that table; D and trimming were deduced from the DNA. A total of approximately 180,000 clones appear in this sample, 75% to 85% of them only once. The ten largest clones add up to less than 15% of the sample.

The origin of this receptor is a woman aged 50 to 60 in good health and CMV-seropositive. The sample was PBMCs.

The CDR3 region has the sequence CASSFNPGQFSSGNTIYF. The base sequence is TGTGCCAGCAGCTTTAACCCTGGACAGTTTAGCTCTGGAAACACCATATATTTT. Here the chain combines TRBV5-5 and TRBJ1-3; perhaps TRBD1 is the D gene, with 6 bases matching. Per the germline V gene (reference sequence), SGHKS is the CDR1 and YYEKEE is the CDR2. The CDR3 holds 18 amino acids from the cysteine to the phenylalanine. Left in the record is the CDR3 DNA by itself, 54 bases read in frame from the first base. Between the V and J ends, shortened by 2 bases and 0 bases respectively, the junction contains 18 bases.